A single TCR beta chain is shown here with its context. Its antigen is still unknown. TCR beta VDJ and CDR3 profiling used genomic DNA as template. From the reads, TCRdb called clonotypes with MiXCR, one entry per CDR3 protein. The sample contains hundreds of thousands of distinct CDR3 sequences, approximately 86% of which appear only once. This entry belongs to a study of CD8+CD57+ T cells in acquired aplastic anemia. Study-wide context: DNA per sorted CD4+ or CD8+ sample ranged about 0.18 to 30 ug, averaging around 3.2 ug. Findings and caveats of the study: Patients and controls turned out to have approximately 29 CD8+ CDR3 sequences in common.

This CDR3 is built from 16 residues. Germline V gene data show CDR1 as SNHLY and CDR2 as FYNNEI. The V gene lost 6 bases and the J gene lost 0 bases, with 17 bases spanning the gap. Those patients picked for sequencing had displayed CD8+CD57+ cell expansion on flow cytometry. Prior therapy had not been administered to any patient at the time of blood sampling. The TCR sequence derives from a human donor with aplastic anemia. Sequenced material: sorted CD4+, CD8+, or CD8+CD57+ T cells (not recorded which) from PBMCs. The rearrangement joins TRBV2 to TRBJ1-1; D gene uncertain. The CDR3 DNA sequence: TGTGCCAGCAGGTCCCGGCACACGACCTTGAACACTGAAGCTTTCTTT. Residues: CASRSRHTTLNTEAFF.